This TCR beta chain was sequenced in a study of metastatic and nonmetastatic thyroid tumors. Across the study: Repertoires were compared across blood and tumor or nodule tissue from malignant and benign thyroid patients.

General study points: In blood and tumor, TCR beta diversity was reportedly significantly higher in malignant thyroid tumors than in benign nodules.

TCRdb re-clonotyped the PCR reads via MiXCR. Among around 30,000 clones listed, around 17% were seen once. Trimming took 4 bases from V and 3 from J, leaving 19 bases between them. The CDR3 has 16 amino acids. CDR1 is SGHNT and CDR2 is YYREEE in the germline V gene (reference sequence). Each patient went into thyroid surgery without having received any treatment. Ten or more counts support this clone. Its antigen is currently unknown. The sequence was obtained from a female donor with papillary thyroid cancer or a benign thyroid nodule (not recorded which). Some clones in this sample may be carry-over from other donors' samples. V is TRBV5-4 and J is TRBJ1-1; D possibly corresponds to TRBD1 (5 bases). Sequencing was carried out using blood. The CDR3 nucleotides read TGTGCCAGCAGCATGTTCGGGACCTACACGGACACTGAAGCTTTCTTT. Amino acid sequence: CASSMFGTYTDTEAFF.